A single sample is the source of the 20 T cell receptor beta chains below, sequenced in a study of early T cells in non-severe SARS-CoV-2 infection. TCRdb itself ran the 5' RACE reads through MiXCR, one entry per CDR3 protein. Of 52,000 or so distinct CDR3 sequences listed, around 6.6% are singletons. Sample: whole blood, taken at baseline. These receptors all stem from an adult who was a healthcare worker with PCR-confirmed SARS-CoV-2 infection or an uninfected control (not recorded which).

In its sample, this clonotype was seen many times. This sequence joins TRBV29-1 and TRBJ2-1; D unclear. The CDR3 is 12 amino acids. The V gene lost 5 bases and the J gene lost 8 bases, with 13 bases spanning the gap. Germline CDR1 SQVTM, CDR2 ANQGSEA. The CDR3, as DNA: TGCAGCGTTCAGACGGATATCCATGAGCAGTTCTTC. As protein: CSVQTDIHEQFF.

On this clonotype itself: A read error may explain this, as a much larger clone is one base away. The chain combines TRBV7-8 with TRBJ2-7; 16 nucleotides align to TRBD2. From germline, CDR1 is SGHVS and CDR2 FQNEAQ. There are 16 residues in the CDR3. Written as DNA, the CDR3 is TGTGCCTGCAGCTTACTGGGACTAGCGGGGGGGTACGAGCAGTACTTC. Amino acids: CACSLLGLAGGYEQYF.

DNA for the CDR3: TGTGCCAGCAGCTCCCGACTAGCGGGGGGAAATGAGCAGTTCTTC. Translated, it gives CASSSRLAGGNEQFF. The rearrangement uses TRBV7-9 and TRBJ2-1, with 13 bases aligning to TRBD2. Germline V lookup: CDR1 SEHNR, CDR2 FQNEAQ (reference sequence). Trimming removed 4 bases from V and 7 bases from J; junction bases left unmatched: 4. The CDR3 contains 15 residues.

To note about this clonotype: A much larger clone sits a single nucleotide away, making a read error possible. The chain uses TRBV19 and TRBJ1-5, with D possibly being TRBD1 (5 bases). Per germline, CDR1 LNHDA and CDR2 SQIVND (reference sequence). The CDR3 is 17 amino acids. Here the CDR3 DNA reads TGTGCCAGTAGTATAGTGGCAGGGACTAATAGCGATCAGCCCCAGCATTTT. Translating it yields CASSIVAGTNSDQPQHF.

This clonotype was seen ten or more times. The chain combines TRBV28 with TRBJ1-3; D is unresolved. Trimming cost V 3 bases and J 4 bases, with 7 bases left between them. This CDR3 comprises 13 residues. CDR1 is MDHEN and CDR2 is SYDVKM in the germline V gene. CDR3 in amino acids: CASSLSTGNTIYF. In DNA form, the CDR3 reads TGTGCCAGCAGTTTGAGTACGGGAAACACCATATATTTT.

In this sample, this clonotype turned up many times. The rearrangement links TRBV9 to TRBJ2-1; tentatively, D is TRBD1 or TRBD2 (5 bases each). The CDR3 loop spans 15 amino acids. Looked up from germline, CDR1 is SGDLS and CDR2 is YYNGEE. The V and J ends lost 0 bases and 1 base respectively, with 8 bases between them. The CDR3 sequence is CASSVVGGSYNEQFF. The CDR3, as DNA: TGTGCCAGCAGCGTAGTTGGGGGTTCCTACAATGAGCAGTTCTTC.

This clonotype was detected many times. The chain uses TRBV18 and TRBJ1-1; 9 nucleotides line up with TRBD1. This CDR3 is built from 14 residues. In germline, CDR1 is KGHSH, CDR2 LQKENI. The trim removed 4 bases at V and 5 bases at J, leaving 5 bases unmatched. This chain's CDR3 is CASSQGQGRTEAFF. CDR3 nucleotide sequence: TGTGCCAGCTCACAGGGACAGGGAAGGACTGAAGCTTTCTTT.

V is TRBV3-1 and J is TRBJ2-7; 7 bases line up with TRBD2. The CDR3 contains 12 residues. CDR1 is LGHDT, CDR2 YNNKEL, per germline (reference sequence). V gave up 1 base and J gave up 7 bases; unmatched junction bases: 1. The CDR3 DNA is TGTGCCAGCAGCCAAGTGCGGGGGGAGCAGTACTTC. Translation: CASSQVRGEQYF.

The V gene is TRBV7-6, the J gene TRBJ2-5; TRBD2 matches at 11 bases. V lost 5 bases and J lost 4; bases outside the gene matches: 9. CDR3 length equals 16 residues. CDR1 is SGHVS, CDR2 FNYEAQ, per germline. This chain's CDR3 is CASSPRRTSGGETQYF. In nucleotides, the CDR3 is TGTGCCAGCAGCCCGCGCCGCACTAGCGGGGGAGAGACCCAGTACTTC.

This clonotype was seen only a few times. The V and J genes are TRBV7-2 and TRBJ2-1; 9 positions agree with TRBD2. V dropped 5 bases and J dropped 0; count of bases not matched to a gene: 5. CDR1 SGHTA and CDR2 FQGNSA come from the germline V gene. The CDR3 length is 16 residues. CDR3 amino acids: CASSTLAGSSYNEQFF. CDR3 DNA sequence: TGTGCCAGCAGCACCCTAGCGGGGAGCTCCTACAATGAGCAGTTCTTC.

The table lists this clonotype with many counts. CDR3 protein: CSVGQVQETQYF. Written as DNA, the CDR3 is TGCAGCGTGGGACAGGTTCAAGAGACCCAGTACTTC. The chain recombines TRBV29-1 with TRBJ2-5, with 8 bases matching TRBD1. V lost 6 bases and J lost 2; bases outside the gene matches: 2. Germline-derived CDR1 and CDR2 are SQVTM and ANQGSEA. This CDR3 comprises 12 residues.

In its sample, this clonotype was seen many times. V usage is TRBV3-1 and J usage is TRBJ1-1; D not resolved. This CDR3 region has 17 residues. Germline V lookup: CDR1 LGHDT, CDR2 YNNKEL (reference sequence). V was trimmed by 1 base and J by 8 bases, leaving 23 bases between them. In nucleotides, the CDR3 is TGTGCCAGCAGCCAAGTGGTTGGAAGGAACCTTAGGCGCGAAGCTTTCTTT. It codes for CASSQVVGRNLRREAFF.

V usage is TRBV6-2 or TRBV6-3 and J usage is TRBJ2-7, with D possibly matching TRBD1 (5 bases). Trimming pared 2 bases from V and 2 bases from J, leaving 10 bases between. From germline, CDR1 is MNHEY and CDR2 SVGEGT. The CDR3 contains 14 residues. The CDR3 DNA reads TGTGCCAGCAGTTACCCAGGGAATGCCTACGAGCAGTACTTC. Its translation is CASSYPGNAYEQYF.

This clonotype was counted at least ten times. The rearrangement links TRBV4-3 to TRBJ1-2; D ambiguous. Germline CDR1 LGHNA, CDR2 YSLEER. Between the trimmed V and J ends, which lost 0 bases and 1 base, there was a span of 18 bases. The CDR3 consists of 18 residues. In DNA, the CDR3 is TGCGCCAGCAGCCAAGATATCCCCATTTTGGGCAGTAACTATGGCTACACCTTC. Translating it yields CASSQDIPILGSNYGYTF.

The sample holds many counts of this clonotype. The chain has TRBV3-1 and TRBJ1-2, with D possibly matching TRBD1 (6 bases). Germline CDR1 LGHDT, CDR2 YNNKEL (reference sequence). There are 15 residues in the CDR3. The V end lost 2 bases, the J end lost 3 bases, and 13 bases lay between the germline ends. The CDR3 DNA sequence: TGTGCCAGCAGCCAATTGGGGGCAGGGGACTATGGCTACACCTTC. It is translated as CASSQLGAGDYGYTF.

This clonotype came up many times. The chain joins TRBV4-3 to TRBJ2-7; the D gene is possibly TRBD1 (6 bases). Trimming removed 4 bases at V and 1 base at J, with 8 bases between. Looked up from germline, CDR1 is LGHNA and CDR2 is YSLEER. The CDR3 has 13 residues. The CDR3 coding sequence is TGCGCCAGCAGCCCAGGGGATTCCTACGAGCAGTACTTC. Its translation is CASSPGDSYEQYF.

This chain uses TRBV18 with TRBJ1-4, with D possibly being TRBD1 (5 bases). The CDR3 has 13 amino acids. Between the trimmed V and J ends, which lost 8 bases and 8 bases, there was a span of 15 bases. CDR1 is KGHSH and CDR2 is LQKENI in the germline V gene. CDR3 nucleotide sequence: TGTGCCAGCCGGGACGGGTATGGAGAAAAACTGTTTTTT. Its translation is CASRDGYGEKLFF.

The V gene is TRBV20-1, the J gene TRBJ1-5; TRBD1 might be the D (5 bases). There are 15 residues in the CDR3. V dropped 6 bases and J dropped 3 bases, with 18 bases sitting between them. Germline V gene data show CDR1 as DFQATT and CDR2 as SNEGSKA (reference sequence). CDR3 sequence reads: CSAPLVGVFNQPQHF. In DNA form, the CDR3 reads TGCAGTGCACCCCTCGTAGGGGTGTTCAATCAGCCCCAGCATTTT.

At least ten counts were recorded for this clonotype. The chain carries TRBV7-8 and TRBJ2-2; D gene unclear. The V gene's germline CDR1 is SGHVS and CDR2 FQNEAQ. V shed 1 base and J shed 1 base, with 4 bases lying between them. The length of the CDR3 is 14 residues. This CDR3 reads CASSLVLNTGELFF. Written as DNA, the CDR3 is TGTGCCAGCAGCTTAGTCCTGAACACCGGGGAGCTGTTTTTT.

This clonotype was detected ten times or more. This chain links TRBV12-3 or TRBV12-4 with TRBJ1-2, with D maybe TRBD1 (5 bases). CDR3 length equals 15 residues. V shed 5 bases and J shed 7 bases, with 20 bases lying between them. The DNA for the CDR3 is TGTGCCAGCAGTAGATTCCGGGACTCACTATTTGGCTACACCTTC. Protein sequence: CASSRFRDSLFGYTF.